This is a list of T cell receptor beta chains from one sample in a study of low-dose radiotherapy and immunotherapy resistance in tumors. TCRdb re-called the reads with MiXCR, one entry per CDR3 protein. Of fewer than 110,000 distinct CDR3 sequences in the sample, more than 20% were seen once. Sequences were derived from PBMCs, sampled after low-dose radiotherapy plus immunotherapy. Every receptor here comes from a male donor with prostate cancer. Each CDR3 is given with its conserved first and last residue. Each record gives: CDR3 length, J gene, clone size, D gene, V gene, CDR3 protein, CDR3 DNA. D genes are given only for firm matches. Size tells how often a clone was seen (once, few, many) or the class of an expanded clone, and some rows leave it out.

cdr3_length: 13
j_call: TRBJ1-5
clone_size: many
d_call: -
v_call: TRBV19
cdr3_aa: CASTETGSQPQHF
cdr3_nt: TGTGCCAGTACCGAGACAGGTTCCCAGCCCCAGCATTTT

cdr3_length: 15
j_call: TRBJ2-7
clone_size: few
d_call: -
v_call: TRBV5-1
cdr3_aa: CASSPGAGHRYEQYF
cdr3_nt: TGCGCCAGCAGCCCGGGGGCAGGCCACCGCTACGAGCAGTACTTC

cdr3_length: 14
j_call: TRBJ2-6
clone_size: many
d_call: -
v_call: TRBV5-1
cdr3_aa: CASSPISGANVLTF
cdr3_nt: TGCGCCAGCAGTCCCATCTCTGGGGCCAACGTCCTGACTTTC

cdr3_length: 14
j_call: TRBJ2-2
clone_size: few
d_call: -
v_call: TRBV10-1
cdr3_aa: CASSARLEAGELFF
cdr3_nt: TGCGCCAGCAGTGCCCGACTAGAGGCCGGGGAGCTGTTTTTT

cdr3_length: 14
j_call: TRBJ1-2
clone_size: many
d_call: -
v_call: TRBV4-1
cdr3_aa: CASKRLPREAGYTF
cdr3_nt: TGCGCCAGCAAACGGCTTCCGAGGGAGGCTGGCTACACCTTC

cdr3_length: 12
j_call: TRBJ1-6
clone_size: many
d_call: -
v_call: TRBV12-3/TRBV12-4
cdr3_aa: CASTALGSPLHF
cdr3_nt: TGTGCCAGCACCGCCCTAGGTTCACCCCTCCACTTT

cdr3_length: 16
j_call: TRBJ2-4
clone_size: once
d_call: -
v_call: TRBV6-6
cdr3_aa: CASSLKGRLGKNIQYF
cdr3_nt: TGTGCCAGCAGTTTGAAAGGGAGATTGGGCAAAAACATTCAGTACTTC

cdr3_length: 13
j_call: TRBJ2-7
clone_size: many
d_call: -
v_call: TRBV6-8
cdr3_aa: CASSYYGPYEQYF
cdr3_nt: TGTGCCAGCAGTTACTACGGGCCCTACGAGCAGTACTTC

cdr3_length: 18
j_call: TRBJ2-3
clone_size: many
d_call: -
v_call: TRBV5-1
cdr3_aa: CASSIGLTTSTSTDTQYF
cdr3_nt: TGCGCCAGCAGCATTGGACTTACGACCTCCACTAGCACAGATACGCAGTATTTT

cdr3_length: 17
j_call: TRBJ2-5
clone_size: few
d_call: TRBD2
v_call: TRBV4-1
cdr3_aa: CASSRGLAGDQRETQYF
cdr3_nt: TGCGCCAGCAGCCGGGGACTAGCGGGCGACCAAAGAGAGACCCAGTACTTC

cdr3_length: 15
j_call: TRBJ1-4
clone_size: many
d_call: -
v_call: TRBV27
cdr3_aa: CASRQTGGLGEKLFF
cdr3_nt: TGTGCCAGCAGACAAACCGGGGGATTGGGTGAAAAACTGTTTTTT

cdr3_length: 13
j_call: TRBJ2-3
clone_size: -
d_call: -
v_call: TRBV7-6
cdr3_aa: CASSARMADTQYF
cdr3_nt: TGTGCCAGCAGCGCCCGGATGGCAGATACGCAGTATTTT

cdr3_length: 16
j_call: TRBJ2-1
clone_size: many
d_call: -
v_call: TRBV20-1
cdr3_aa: CSAEQLAGNSYNEQFF
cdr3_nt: TGCAGTGCCGAACAACTAGCCGGGAACTCCTACAATGAGCAGTTCTTC

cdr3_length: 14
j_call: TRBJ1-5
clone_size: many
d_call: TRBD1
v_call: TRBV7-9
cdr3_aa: CASSPGQANQPQHF
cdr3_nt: TGTGCCAGCAGCCCGGGACAGGCCAATCAGCCCCAGCATTTT

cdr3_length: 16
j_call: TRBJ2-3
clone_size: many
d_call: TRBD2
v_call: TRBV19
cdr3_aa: CASSWFGGGASDTQYF
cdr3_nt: TGTGCCAGTAGTTGGTTCGGCGGGGGGGCCTCAGATACGCAGTATTTT

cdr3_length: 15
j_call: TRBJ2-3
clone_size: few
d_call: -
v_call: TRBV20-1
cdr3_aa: CSALGWTIDTDTQYF
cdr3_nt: TGCAGTGCCCTGGGTTGGACAATCGACACAGATACGCAGTATTTT

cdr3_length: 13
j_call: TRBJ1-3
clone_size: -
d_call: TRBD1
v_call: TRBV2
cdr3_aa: CASEGALGNTIYF
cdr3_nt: TGTGCCAGCGAGGGGGCCCTTGGAAACACCATATATTTT

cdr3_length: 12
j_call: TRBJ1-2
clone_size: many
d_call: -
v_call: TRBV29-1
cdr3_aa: CSAVEGGYGYTF
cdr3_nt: TGCAGCGCCGTGGAGGGAGGCTATGGCTACACCTTC

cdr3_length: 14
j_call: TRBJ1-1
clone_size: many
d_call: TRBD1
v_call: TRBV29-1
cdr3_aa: CSARRGNRGTEAFF
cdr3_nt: TGCAGCGCCAGGCGGGGGAACAGGGGCACTGAAGCTTTCTTT

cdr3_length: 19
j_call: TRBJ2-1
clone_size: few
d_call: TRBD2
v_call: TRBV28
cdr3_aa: CASSLPGPASGPGYNEQFF
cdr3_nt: TGTGCCAGCAGTTTGCCTGGGCCCGCTAGCGGGCCGGGCTACAATGAGCAGTTCTTC

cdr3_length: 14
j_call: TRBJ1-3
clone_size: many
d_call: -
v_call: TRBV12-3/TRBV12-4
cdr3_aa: CASSLTGGGNTIYF
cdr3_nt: TGTGCCAGCAGCCTCACGGGGGGCGGAAACACCATATATTTT

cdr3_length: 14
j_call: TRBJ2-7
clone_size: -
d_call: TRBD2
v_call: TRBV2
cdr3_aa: CAGGRLAQSCEQYF
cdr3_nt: TGTGCCGGCGGGAGGTTAGCGCAATCCTGCGAGCAGTACTTC

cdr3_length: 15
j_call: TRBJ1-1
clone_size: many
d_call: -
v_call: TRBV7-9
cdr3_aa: CASTPQGGVDTEAFF
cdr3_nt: TGTGCCAGCACTCCCCAGGGAGGGGTGGACACTGAAGCTTTCTTT

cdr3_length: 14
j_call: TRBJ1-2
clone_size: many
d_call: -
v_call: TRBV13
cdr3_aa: CASSFFGAVGGYTF
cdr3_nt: TGTGCCAGCAGCTTCTTCGGCGCCGTTGGGGGCTACACCTTC

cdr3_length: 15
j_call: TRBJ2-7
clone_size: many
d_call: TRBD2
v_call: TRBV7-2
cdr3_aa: CASSFGLAASYEQYF
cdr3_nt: TGTGCCAGCAGCTTTGGACTAGCGGCCTCCTACGAGCAGTACTTC

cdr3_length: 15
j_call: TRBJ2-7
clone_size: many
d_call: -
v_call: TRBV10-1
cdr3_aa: CASSLDLSTIHEQYF
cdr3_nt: TGCGCCAGCAGTTTGGACCTGAGCACTATCCACGAGCAGTACTTC

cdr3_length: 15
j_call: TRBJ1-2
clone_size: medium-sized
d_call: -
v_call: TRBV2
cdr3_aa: CASGLGGNDYYGYTF
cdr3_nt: TGTGCCAGCGGCCTGGGTGGGAACGACTACTATGGCTACACCTTC

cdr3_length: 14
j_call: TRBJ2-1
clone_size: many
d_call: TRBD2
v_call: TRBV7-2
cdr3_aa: CASSGSGGHNEQFF
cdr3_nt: TGTGCCAGCAGCGGAAGCGGGGGGCACAATGAGCAGTTCTTC

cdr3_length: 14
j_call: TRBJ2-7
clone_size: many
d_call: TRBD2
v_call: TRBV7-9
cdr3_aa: CASSSPGGPYEQYF
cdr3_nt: TGTGCCAGCAGCTCCCCGGGGGGGCCCTACGAGCAGTACTTC

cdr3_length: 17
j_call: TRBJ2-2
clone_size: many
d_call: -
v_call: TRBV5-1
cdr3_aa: CASSLPRGTANTGELFF
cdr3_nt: TGCGCCAGCAGCCTTCCAAGGGGAACCGCGAACACCGGGGAGCTGTTTTTT

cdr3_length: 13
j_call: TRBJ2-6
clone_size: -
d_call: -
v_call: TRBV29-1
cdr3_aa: CSGRVSGANVLTF
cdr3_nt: TGCAGCGGACGGGTTTCTGGGGCCAACGTCCTGACTTTC

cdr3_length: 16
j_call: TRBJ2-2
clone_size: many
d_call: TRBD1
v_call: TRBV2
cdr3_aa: CASTPDRATGTGELFF
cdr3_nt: TGTGCCAGCACCCCAGACAGGGCAACGGGGACCGGGGAGCTGTTTTTT

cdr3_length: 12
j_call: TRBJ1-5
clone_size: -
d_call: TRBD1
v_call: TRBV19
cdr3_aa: CASSTDRGPQHF
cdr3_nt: TGTGCCAGTAGTACCGACAGGGGCCCCCAGCATTTT

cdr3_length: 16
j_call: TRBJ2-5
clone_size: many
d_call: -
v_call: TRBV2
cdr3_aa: CASSDYAQGGRETQYF
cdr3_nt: TGTGCCAGCAGTGACTACGCTCAGGGGGGGAGGGAGACCCAGTACTTC

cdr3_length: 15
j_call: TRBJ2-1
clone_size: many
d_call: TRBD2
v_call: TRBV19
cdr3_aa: CASRWSGGSYNEQFF
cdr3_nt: TGTGCCAGTAGATGGAGCGGGGGGTCCTACAATGAGCAGTTCTTC

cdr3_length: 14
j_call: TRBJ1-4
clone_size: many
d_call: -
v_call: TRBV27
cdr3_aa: CASSFDRNNEKLFF
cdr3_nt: TGTGCCAGCAGTTTTGACAGGAATAATGAAAAACTGTTTTTT

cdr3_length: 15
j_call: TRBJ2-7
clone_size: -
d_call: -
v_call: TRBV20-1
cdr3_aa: CSARNMENGSGEQYF
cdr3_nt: TGCAGTGCTAGGAATATGGAGAACGGGTCGGGGGAGCAGTACTTC